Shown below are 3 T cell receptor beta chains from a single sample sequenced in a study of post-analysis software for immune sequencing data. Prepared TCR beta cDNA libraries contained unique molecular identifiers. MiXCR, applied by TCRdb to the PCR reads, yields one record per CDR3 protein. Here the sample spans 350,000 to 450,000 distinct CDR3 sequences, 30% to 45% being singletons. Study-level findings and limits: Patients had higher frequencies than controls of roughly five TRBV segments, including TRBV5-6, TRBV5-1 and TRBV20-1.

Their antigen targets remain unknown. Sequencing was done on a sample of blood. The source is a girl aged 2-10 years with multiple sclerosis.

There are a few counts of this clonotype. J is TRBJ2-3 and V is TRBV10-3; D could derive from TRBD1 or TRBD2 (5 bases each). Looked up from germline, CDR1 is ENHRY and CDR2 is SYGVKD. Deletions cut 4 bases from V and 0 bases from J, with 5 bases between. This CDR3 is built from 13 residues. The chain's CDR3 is CAISGDSTDTQYF. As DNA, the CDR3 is TGTGCCATCAGTGGGGACAGCACAGATACGCAGTATTTT.

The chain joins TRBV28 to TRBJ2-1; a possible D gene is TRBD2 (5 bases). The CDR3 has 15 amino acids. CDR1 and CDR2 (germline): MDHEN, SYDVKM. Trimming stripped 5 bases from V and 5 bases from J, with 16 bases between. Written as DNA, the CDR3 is TGTGCCAGCAGTCTTGGCGGAGGTCCAAACAATGAGCAGTTCTTC. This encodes CASSLGGGPNNEQFF.

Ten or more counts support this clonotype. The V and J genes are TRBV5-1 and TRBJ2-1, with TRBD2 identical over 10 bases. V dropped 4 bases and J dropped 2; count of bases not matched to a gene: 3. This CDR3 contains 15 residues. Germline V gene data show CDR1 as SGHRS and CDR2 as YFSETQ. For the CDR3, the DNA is TGCGCCAGCAGCCCGGGACTAGCGACCTACAATGAGCAGTTCTTC. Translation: CASSPGLATYNEQFF.